This TCR beta chain was captured by sequencing in a study of blood T cell repertoires in COVID-19. Study-level information: Italy, Spain and the United States were the sources of the convalescent and acute COVID-19 samples. PBMCs, B-cell-depleted T cells, or T cells provided the cDNA or gDNA that made up the material.

Using immunoSEQ multiplex PCR, the repertoire was profiled, and TCRdb retains in-frame clones only, with some absent. Found here are 250,000 to 350,000 clones, 86% of them singletons; the top ten hold 2.5% to 3%. This clone occurred a few times. V lost 1 base and J lost 7, with 12 bases in between. The CDR3 runs 13 residues. Germline CDR1 SGHDT, CDR2 YYEEEE. V is TRBV5-6 and J is TRBJ2-7, with D possibly TRBD2 on 5 matching bases. Sequencing used peripheral blood. The TCR comes from a woman aged 25 to 39 with active or convalescent COVID-19. CDR3 amino acids: CASSLSGVREQYF. In nucleotides, the CDR3 is TGTGCCAGCAGCTTGAGCGGCGTTAGGGAGCAGTACTTC. Full variable domain (rest looked up from reference TRBV5-6 and TRBJ2-7): DAGVTQSPTHLIKTRGQQVTLRCSPKSGHDTVSWYQQALGQGPQFIFQYYEEEERQRGNFPDRFSGHQFPNYSSELNVNALLLGDSALYLCASSLSGVREQYFGPGTRLTVT.